The 5 T cell receptor beta chains below were found in one sample sequenced in a study of T cell repertoires in cytomegalovirus infection (dated by TCRdb to between 2018 and 2021). Sequencing used an Illumina HiSeq 1500. TCRdb reanalyzed the raw reads on its own, using fastp at Q25 for trimming and MiXCR for clone calling, and kept in-frame beta chains. Every distinct CDR3 protein forms one entry, paired with its most common genes and DNA. In all, the sample holds about 740,000 distinct CDR3 sequences, and 35% of those were seen once. The ten largest clones capture around 2.8% of the sample. Sequencing input: PBMCs. The receptor source for this set is a human donor in good health (CMV status not recorded). Some clones in this sample may be carry-over from other donors' samples.

This rearrangement joins TRBV19 to TRBJ1-6; weak D call: TRBD1 (6 bases). The germline CDR1 and CDR2 sequences are LNHDA and SQIVND (reference sequence). V lost 7 bases to trimming and J lost 9 bases, with 22 bases between them. The CDR3 sequence is 16 residues long. The CDR3 DNA reads as TGTGCCAGTAAGGGGGACACACTAATACCTCGTTCACCCCTCCACTTT. Its translation: CASKGDTLIPRSPLHF.

The chain combines TRBV25-1 with TRBJ1-5; no definite D call. Germline V lookup: CDR1 MGHDK, CDR2 SYGVNS. The CDR3 spans 14 residues. The germline V and J ends were trimmed by 1 base and 1 base, with 5 bases remaining between them. CDR3 amino acids: CASSESGSNQPQHF. The CDR3 DNA reads TGTGCCAGCAGTGAATCGGGCAGCAATCAGCCCCAGCATTTT.

The chain links TRBV28 to TRBJ1-3; D is ambiguous. Between the trimmed V and J ends, which lost 3 bases and 5 bases, there was a span of 11 bases. This CDR3 comprises 14 residues. Germline V gives CDR1 MDHEN, CDR2 SYDVKM. The CDR3 DNA follows: TGTGCCAGCAGTTTGGCGAGATTGCGAAACACCATATATTTT. This sequence encodes CASSLARLRNTIYF. The variable domain in full, with the rest retrieved from reference TRBV28 and TRBJ1-3, is DVKVTQSSRYLVKRTGEKVFLECVQDMDHENMFWYRQDPGLGLRLIYFSYDVKMKEKGDIPEGYSVSREKKERFSLILESASTNQTSMYLCASSLARLRNTIYFGEGSWLTVV.

The count of this clonotype is one. The chain uses TRBV15 and TRBJ1-5; 10 positions match TRBD1. The CDR3 is made up of 18 amino acids. With V trimmed by 4 bases and J by 1 base, 10 bases remained unmatched. Germline-derived CDR1 and CDR2 are LNHNV and YYDKDF (reference sequence). CDR3 loop: CATSTGQGRSRSNQPQHF. The CDR3, as DNA: TGTGCCACCAGCACGGGACAGGGGAGATCTCGGAGCAATCAGCCCCAGCATTTT. Complete variable domain (other parts from reference TRBV15 and TRBJ1-5): DAMVIQNPRYQVTQFGKPVTLSCSQTLNHNVMYWYQQKSSQAPKLLFHYYDKDFNNEADTPDNFQSRRPNTSFCFLDIRSPGLGDTAMYLCATSTGQGRSRSNQPQHFGDGTRLSIL.

This clonotype was found a few times. This rearrangement joins TRBV27 to TRBJ2-7; 8 bases fit TRBD2. The CDR3 consists of 14 residues. Germline values: CDR1 MNHEY, CDR2 SMNVEV (reference sequence). J gave up 0 bases and V 9 bases, and 7 bases lay outside the gene matches. The CDR3 protein is CARNSGTSSYEQYF. CDR3 nucleotide sequence: TGTGCCAGGAACTCCGGGACTAGCTCCTACGAGCAGTACTTC.